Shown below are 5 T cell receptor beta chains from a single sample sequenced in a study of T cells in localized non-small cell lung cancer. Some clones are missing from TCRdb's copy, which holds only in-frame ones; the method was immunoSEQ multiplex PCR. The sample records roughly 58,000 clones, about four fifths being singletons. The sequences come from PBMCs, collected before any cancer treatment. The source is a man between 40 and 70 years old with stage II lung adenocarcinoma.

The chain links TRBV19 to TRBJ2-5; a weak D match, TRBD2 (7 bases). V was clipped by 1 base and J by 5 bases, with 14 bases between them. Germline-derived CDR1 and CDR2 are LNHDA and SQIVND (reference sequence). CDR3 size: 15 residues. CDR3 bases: TGTGCCAGTAGTATAGCTAGGGGGGGCACGGAGACCCAGTACTTC. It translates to CASSIARGGTETQYF.

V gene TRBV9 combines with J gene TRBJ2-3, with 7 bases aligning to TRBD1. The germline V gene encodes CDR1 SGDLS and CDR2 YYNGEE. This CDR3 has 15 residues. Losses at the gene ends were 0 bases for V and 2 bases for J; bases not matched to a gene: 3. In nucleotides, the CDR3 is TGTGCCAGCAGCGTAGCGGGACAGACCACAGATACGCAGTATTTT. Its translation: CASSVAGQTTDTQYF.

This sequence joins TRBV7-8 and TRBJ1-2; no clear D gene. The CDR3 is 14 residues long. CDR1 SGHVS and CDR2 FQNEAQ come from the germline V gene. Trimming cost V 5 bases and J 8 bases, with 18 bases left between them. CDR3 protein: CASSLDEADGGYTF. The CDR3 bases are TGTGCCAGCAGCCTCGACGAGGCCGATGGCGGCTACACCTTC.

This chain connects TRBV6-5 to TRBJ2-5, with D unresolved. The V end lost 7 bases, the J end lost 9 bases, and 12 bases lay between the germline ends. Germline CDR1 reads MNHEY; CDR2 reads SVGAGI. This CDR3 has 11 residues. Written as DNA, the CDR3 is TGTGCCAGCACCCACCTTGGGGCCCAGTACTTC. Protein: CASTHLGAQYF.

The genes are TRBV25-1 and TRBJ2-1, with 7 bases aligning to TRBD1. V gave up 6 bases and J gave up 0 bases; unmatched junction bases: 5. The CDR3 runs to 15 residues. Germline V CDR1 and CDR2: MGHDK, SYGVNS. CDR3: CASRGDSSSYNEQFF. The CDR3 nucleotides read TGTGCCAGCAGAGGGGACAGTAGCTCCTACAATGAGCAGTTCTTC.